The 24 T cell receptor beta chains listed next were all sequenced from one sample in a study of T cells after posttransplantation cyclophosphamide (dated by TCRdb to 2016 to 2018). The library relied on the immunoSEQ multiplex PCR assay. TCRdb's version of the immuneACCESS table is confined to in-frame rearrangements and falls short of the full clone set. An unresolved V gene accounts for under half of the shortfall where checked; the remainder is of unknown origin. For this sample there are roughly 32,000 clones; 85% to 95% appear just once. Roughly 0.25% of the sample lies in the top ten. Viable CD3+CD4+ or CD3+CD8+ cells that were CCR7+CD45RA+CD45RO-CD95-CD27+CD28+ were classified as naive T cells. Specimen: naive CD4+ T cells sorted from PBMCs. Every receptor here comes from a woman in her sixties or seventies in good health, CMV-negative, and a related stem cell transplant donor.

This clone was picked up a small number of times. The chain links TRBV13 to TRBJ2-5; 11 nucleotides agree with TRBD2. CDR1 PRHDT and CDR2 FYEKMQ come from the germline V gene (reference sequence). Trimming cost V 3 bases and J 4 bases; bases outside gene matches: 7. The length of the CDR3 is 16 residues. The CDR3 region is CASSLAGTSGSETQYF. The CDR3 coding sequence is TGTGCCAGCAGCTTGGCCGGGACTAGCGGCTCAGAGACCCAGTACTTC.

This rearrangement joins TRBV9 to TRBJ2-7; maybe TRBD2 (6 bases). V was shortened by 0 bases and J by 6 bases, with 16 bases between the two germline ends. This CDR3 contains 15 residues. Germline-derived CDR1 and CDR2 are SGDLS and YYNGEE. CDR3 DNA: TGTGCCAGCAGCGTAGATGCGGGAAAGGGCTCCGAGCAGTACTTC. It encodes CASSVDAGKGSEQYF.

CDR3 nucleotide sequence: TGCAGCGTGGCTGGGGGAGGGGGCAATCAGCCCCAGCATTTT. Translating gives CSVAGGGGNQPQHF. V is TRBV29-1 and J is TRBJ1-5; D is possibly TRBD1 (5 bases). The ends were cut back, 6 bases at V and 2 bases at J, with 14 bases in the middle. The germline gives CDR1 SQVTM, CDR2 ANQGSEA. This CDR3 is 14 amino acids long.

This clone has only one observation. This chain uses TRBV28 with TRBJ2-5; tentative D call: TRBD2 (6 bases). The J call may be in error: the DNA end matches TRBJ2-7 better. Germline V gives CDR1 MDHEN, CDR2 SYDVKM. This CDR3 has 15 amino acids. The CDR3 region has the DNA TGTGCCAGCAACACCCCAGGTGGGGGGACGGACGAGCAGTACTTC. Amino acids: CASNTPGGGTDEQYF.

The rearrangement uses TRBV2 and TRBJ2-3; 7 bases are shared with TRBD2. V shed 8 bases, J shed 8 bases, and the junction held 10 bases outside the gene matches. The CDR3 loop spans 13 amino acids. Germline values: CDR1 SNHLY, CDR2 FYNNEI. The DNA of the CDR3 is TGTGCCAGCCAACAGCGGGATACGGGTACGCAGTATTTT. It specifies CASQQRDTGTQYF.

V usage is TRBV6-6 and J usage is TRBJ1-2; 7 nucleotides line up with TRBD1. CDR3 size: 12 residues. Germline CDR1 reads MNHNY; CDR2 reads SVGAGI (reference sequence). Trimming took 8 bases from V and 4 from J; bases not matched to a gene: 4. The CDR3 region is CASGDSFYGYTF. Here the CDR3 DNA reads TGTGCCAGCGGGGACAGTTTCTATGGCTACACCTTC.

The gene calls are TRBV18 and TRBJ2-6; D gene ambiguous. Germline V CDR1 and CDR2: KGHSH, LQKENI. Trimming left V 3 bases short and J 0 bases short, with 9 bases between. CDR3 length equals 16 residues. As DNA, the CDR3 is TGTGCCAGCTCACCCTTAACTATCTCTGGGGCCAACGTCCTGACTTTC. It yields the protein CASSPLTISGANVLTF.

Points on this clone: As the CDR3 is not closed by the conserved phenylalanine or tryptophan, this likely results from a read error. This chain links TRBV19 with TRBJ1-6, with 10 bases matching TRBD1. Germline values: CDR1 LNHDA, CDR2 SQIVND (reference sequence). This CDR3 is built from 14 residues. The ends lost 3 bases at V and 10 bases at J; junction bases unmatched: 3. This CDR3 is CASSMGQGFSPLHL. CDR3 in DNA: TGTGCCAGTAGTATGGGACAGGGGTTCTCACCCCTCCACCTT.

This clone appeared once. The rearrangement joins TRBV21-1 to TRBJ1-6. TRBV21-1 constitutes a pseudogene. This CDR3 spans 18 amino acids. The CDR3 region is CASREWLATHTHNSPLHF. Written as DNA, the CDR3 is TGTGCCAGCAGAGAATGGTTAGCTACACATACTCATAATTCACCCCTCCACTTT.

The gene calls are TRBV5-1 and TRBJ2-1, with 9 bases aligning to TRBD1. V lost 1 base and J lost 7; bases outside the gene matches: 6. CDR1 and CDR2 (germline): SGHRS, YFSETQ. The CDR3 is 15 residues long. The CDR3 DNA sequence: TGCGCCAGCAGCTTGTTGGGACAGGGTTTGAATGAGCAGTTCTTC. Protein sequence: CASSLLGQGLNEQFF.

The CDR3 DNA reads TGTGCCAGCAGCTTGGTAGGGACAGGACCCTACGAGCAGTACTTC. This sequence encodes CASSLVGTGPYEQYF. This rearrangement joins TRBV5-6 to TRBJ2-7; TRBD1 matches at 8 bases. Trimming cost V 0 bases and J 2 bases; bases outside gene matches: 4. The CDR3 contains 15 residues. Germline loops: CDR1 SGHDT, CDR2 YYEEEE.

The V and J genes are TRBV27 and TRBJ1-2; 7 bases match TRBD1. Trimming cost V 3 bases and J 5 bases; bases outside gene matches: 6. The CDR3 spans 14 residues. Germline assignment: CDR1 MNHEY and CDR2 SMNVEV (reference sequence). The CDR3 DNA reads TGTGCCAGCAGTTTGGGGACAGCACCATATGGCTACACCTTC. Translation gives CASSLGTAPYGYTF.

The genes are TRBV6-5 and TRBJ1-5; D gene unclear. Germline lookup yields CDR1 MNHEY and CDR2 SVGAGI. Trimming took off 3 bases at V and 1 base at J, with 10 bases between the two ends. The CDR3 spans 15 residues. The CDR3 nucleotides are TGTGCCAGCAGTTATGCCCCAGCGAGCAATCAGCCCCAGCATTTT. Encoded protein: CASSYAPASNQPQHF.

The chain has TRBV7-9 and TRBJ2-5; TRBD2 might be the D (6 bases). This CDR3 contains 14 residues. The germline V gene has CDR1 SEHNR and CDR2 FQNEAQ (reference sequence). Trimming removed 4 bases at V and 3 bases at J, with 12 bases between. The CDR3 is CASSSGTGEETQYF. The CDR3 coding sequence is TGTGCCAGCAGCTCTGGGACTGGGGAAGAGACCCAGTACTTC.

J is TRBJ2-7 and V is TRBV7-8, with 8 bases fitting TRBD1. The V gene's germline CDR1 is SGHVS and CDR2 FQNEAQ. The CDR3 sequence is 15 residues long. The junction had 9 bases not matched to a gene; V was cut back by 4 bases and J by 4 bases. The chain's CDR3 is CASSSRARQGYEQYF. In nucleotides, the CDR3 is TGTGCCAGCAGCTCCAGGGCCAGACAGGGGTACGAGCAGTACTTC.

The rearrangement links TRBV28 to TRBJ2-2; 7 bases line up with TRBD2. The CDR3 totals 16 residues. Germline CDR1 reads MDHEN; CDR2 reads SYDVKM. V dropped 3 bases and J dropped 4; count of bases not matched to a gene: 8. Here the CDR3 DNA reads TGTGCCAGCAGTTTGACAGCGGGATCTGGCACCGGGGAGCTGTTTTTT. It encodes CASSLTAGSGTGELFF.

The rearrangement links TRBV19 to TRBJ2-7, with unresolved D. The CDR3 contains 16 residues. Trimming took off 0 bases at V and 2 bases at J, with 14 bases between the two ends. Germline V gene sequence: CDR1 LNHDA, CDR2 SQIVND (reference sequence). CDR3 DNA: TGTGCCAGTAGTATAGATCGGCAGGTCGCAACCTACGAGCAGTACTTC. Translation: CASSIDRQVATYEQYF.

This CDR3 is CASSPGLTGQNSPLHF. In DNA form, the CDR3 reads TGTGCCAGCTCACCTGGATTGACAGGACAAAATTCACCCCTCCACTTT. The chain couples TRBV18 to TRBJ1-6; tentatively, D is TRBD1 (6 bases). Trimming took 3 bases from V and 7 from J, leaving 16 bases between them. The length of the CDR3 is 16 residues. CDR1 KGHSH and CDR2 LQKENI come from the germline V gene.

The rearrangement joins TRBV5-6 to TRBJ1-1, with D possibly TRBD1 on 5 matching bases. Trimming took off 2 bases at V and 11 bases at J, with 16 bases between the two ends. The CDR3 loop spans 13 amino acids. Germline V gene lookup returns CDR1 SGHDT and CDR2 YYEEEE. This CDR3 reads CASSFGVGGTAFF. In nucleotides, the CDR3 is TGTGCCAGCAGCTTTGGGGTTGGGGGGACGGCTTTCTTT. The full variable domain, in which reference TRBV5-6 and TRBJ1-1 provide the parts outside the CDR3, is DAGVTQSPTHLIKTRGQQVTLRCSPKSGHDTVSWYQQALGQGPQFIFQYYEEEERQRGNFPDRFSGHQFPNYSSELNVNALLLGDSALYLCASSFGVGGTAFFGQGTRLTVV.

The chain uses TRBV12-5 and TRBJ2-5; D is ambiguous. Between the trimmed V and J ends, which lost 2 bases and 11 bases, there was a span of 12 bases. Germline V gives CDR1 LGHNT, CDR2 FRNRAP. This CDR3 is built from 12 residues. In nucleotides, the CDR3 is TGTGCTAGTGGTTTGTCTTCAGGTCGGCAGTACTTC. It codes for CASGLSSGRQYF.

CDR3 sequence reads: CASATSTNTGELFF. CDR3 DNA: TGTGCCAGCGCGACTAGCACGAACACCGGGGAGCTGTTTTTT. This chain connects TRBV2 to TRBJ2-2, with TRBD2 matching over 7 bases. This CDR3 is 14 amino acids long. V shed 8 bases, J shed 0 bases, and the junction held 3 bases outside the gene matches. From germline, CDR1 is SNHLY and CDR2 FYNNEI.

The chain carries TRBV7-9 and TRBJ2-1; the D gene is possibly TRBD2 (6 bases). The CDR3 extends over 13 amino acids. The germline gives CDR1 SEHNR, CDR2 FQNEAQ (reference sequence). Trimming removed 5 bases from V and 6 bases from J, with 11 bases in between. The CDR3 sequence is CASSQTSSNEQFF. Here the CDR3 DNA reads TGTGCCAGCAGCCAAACTAGCTCCAATGAGCAGTTCTTC.

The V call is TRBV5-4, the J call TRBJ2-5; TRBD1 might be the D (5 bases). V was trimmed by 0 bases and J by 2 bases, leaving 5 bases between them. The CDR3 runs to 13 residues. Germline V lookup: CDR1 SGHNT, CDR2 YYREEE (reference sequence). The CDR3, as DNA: TGTGCCAGCAGCTTGGGACAGCAAGAGACCCAGTACTTC. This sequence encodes CASSLGQQETQYF. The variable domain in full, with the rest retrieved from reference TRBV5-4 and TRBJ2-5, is ETGVTQSPTHLIKTRGQQVTLRCSSQSGHNTVSWYQQALGQGPQFIFQYYREEENGRGNFPPRFSGLQFPNYSSELNVNALELDDSALYLCASSLGQQETQYFGPGTRLLVL.

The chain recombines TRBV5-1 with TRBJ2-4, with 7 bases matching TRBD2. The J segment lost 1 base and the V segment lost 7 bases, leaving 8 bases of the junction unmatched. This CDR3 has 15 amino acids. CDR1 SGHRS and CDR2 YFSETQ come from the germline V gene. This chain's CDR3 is CASRGDERAKNIQYF. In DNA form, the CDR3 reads TGCGCCAGCCGGGGGGACGAAAGGGCCAAAAACATTCAGTACTTC.